This T cell receptor beta chain was recovered during a study of blood T cell repertoires in COVID-19. Study overall: T cells, B-cell-depleted T cells, or PBMCs provided the cDNA or gDNA that served as material.

Clones were read by immunoSEQ multiplex PCR, and TCRdb kept only the in-frame ones, dropping some. The data contain 200,000 to 250,000 clones, 65% to 85% of them singletons. The CDR3 sequence is 14 residues long. Germline values: CDR1 SQVTM, CDR2 ANQGSEA. Trimming removed 7 bases from V and 0 bases from J; junction bases left unmatched: 7. The V call is TRBV29-1, the J call TRBJ2-5, with 8 nucleotides matching TRBD2. The sequence was collected from a woman aged 40 to 50 who had recovered from COVID-19. Sequencing input: PBMCs or T cells enriched from blood (not recorded which). As DNA, the CDR3 is TGCAGCGCAAAGGGACTAGAGAACCAAGAGACCCAGTACTTC. Translated, it gives CSAKGLENQETQYF.